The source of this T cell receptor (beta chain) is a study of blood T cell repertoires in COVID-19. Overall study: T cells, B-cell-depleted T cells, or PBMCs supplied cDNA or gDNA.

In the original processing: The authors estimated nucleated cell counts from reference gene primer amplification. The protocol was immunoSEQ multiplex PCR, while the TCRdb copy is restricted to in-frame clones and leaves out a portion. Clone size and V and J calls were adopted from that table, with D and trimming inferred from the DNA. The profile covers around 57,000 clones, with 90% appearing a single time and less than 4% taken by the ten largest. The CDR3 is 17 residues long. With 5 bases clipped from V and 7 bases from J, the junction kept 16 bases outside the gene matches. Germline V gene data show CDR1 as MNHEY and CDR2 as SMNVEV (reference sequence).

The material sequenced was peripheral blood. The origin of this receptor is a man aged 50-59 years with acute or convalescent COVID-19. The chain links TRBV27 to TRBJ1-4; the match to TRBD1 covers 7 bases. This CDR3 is CASSGPPERGQGEKLFF. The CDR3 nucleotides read TGTGCCAGCAGTGGCCCGCCGGAGAGGGGGCAGGGTGAAAAACTGTTTTTT.